This section outlines one T cell receptor beta chain sequence together with its context. These data are taken from a study of blood T cell repertoires in COVID-19. Authors' analysis steps: From reference gene primer amplification, estimates of nucleated cell counts were derived. Libraries were prepared by immunoSEQ multiplex PCR; TCRdb keeps only in-frame clonotypes and omits some of them. Clonal size and the V and J genes are those of that table, whereas D and trimming came from the DNA. Of tens of thousands of clones listed, approximately 92% are singletons. V trimming: 10 bases; J trimming: 0 bases; junction bases outside the gene matches: 9. This CDR3 region has 16 residues. Germline V gives CDR1 MDHEN, CDR2 SYDVKM.

This TCR was sampled from a man between 60 and 75 years old with acute or convalescent COVID-19. The specimen was peripheral blood. The V and J genes are TRBV28 and TRBJ1-6; 7 bases agree with TRBD1. CDR3 region: CATPGDRNSYNSPLHF. As DNA, the CDR3 is TGTGCCACCCCGGGGGACAGAAACTCCTATAATTCACCCCTCCACTTT.